This T cell receptor (beta chain) was recovered during a study of a mutant IDH1 vaccine in newly diagnosed glioma. V gave up 1 base and J gave up 6 bases, with 10 bases separating them. The germline CDR1 and CDR2 sequences are SGHNT and YENEEA. CDR3 length: 13 amino acids. Specified time point: baseline, week 1 (first vaccination visit). Treatment defined: pre-vaccination baseline after standard-of-care therapy. Donors harbored newly found WHO grade 3 or 4 IDH1-mutant, ATRX-lost astrocytomas. Libraries were prepared by immunoSEQ multiplex PCR; TCRdb keeps only in-frame clonotypes and omits some of them. The data contain 30,000 to 40,000 clones, just under 80% of them singletons.

This chain links TRBV11-3 with TRBJ2-7; D not resolved. The TCR originated in a man between 35 and 55 years old with glioma. Some clones in this sample may be carry-over from other donors' samples. The sample consisted of PBMCs, taken from a glioma patient treated with radiotherapy, temozolomide or both. This CDR3 is CASSLGWGSEQYF. The DNA of the CDR3 is TGTGCCAGCAGCTTAGGATGGGGAAGCGAGCAGTACTTC.